A single sample is the source of the 26 T cell receptor beta chains below, sequenced in a study of control samples from healthy donors and cancer patients. Assay used: immunoSEQ multiplex PCR; TCRdb lists only in-frame clones, some missing. The data show some 120,000 clones, 93% seen once. The sample was PBMCs. These receptors all stem from a man aged 50-59 years with head and neck cancer.

This rearrangement joins TRBV10-3 to TRBJ2-7, with D tentatively TRBD1 (5 bases). With 0 bases removed from V and 6 bases from J, the gap between germline ends came to 12 bases. The CDR3 length is 14 residues. CDR1 ENHRY and CDR2 SYGVKD come from the germline V gene. The CDR3 coding sequence is TGTGCCATCAGTGAGTCGTGGCAGGGATTCGAGCAGTACTTC. Translating gives CAISESWQGFEQYF.

The chain has TRBV2 and TRBJ2-5; 13 bases fit TRBD2. Trimming took 4 bases from V and 2 from J; bases not matched to a gene: 1. CDR1 and CDR2 from the germline V gene are SNHLY and FYNNEI. This CDR3 has 15 amino acids. The CDR3 region is CASSGTSGGQETQYF. CDR3 bases: TGTGCCAGCAGTGGGACTAGCGGGGGACAAGAGACCCAGTACTTC.

V gene TRBV5-1 combines with J gene TRBJ2-1; weak D call: TRBD2 (5 bases). Looked up from germline, CDR1 is SGHRS and CDR2 is YFSETQ. The CDR3 is 15 amino acids. The V gene lost 4 bases and the J gene lost 7 bases, with 18 bases spanning the gap. The CDR3 here is CASSGTTGSTNEQFF. CDR3 sequence (DNA): TGCGCCAGCAGCGGTACCACGGGGTCCACGAATGAGCAGTTCTTC.

CDR3 bases: TGCGCCAGCAGCTTAACCTCACAGAACACTGAAGCTTTCTTT. This gives the protein CASSLTSQNTEAFF. This chain uses TRBV5-1 with TRBJ1-1; the D is unclear. V was clipped by 2 bases and J by 1 base, with 9 bases between them. CDR1 is SGHRS, CDR2 YFSETQ, per germline. The CDR3 is made up of 14 amino acids.

The V call is TRBV6-2 or TRBV6-3, the J call TRBJ2-6; D is uncertain. The germline gives CDR1 MNHEY, CDR2 SVGEGT. Between the trimmed V and J ends, which lost 2 bases and 0 bases, there was a span of 5 bases. The CDR3 is 15 residues long. The CDR3 DNA is TGTGCCAGCAGTTACGAAAGCTCTGGGGCCAACGTCCTGACTTTC. This codes for CASSYESSGANVLTF.

This chain uses TRBV25-1 with TRBJ1-1; D not resolved. Per germline, CDR1 MGHDK and CDR2 SYGVNS. Trimming took off 4 bases at V and 3 bases at J, with 9 bases between the two ends. The CDR3 length is 13 residues. CDR3 nucleotides: TGTGCCAGCAGTGCAGGACTGTACACTGAAGCTTTCTTT. Residues: CASSAGLYTEAFF.

The rearrangement joins TRBV10-3 to TRBJ1-3; D remains unclear. The CDR3 length is 15 residues. Germline V gene lookup returns CDR1 ENHRY and CDR2 SYGVKD. Trimming took off 2 bases at V and 0 bases at J, with 8 bases between the two ends. CDR3 DNA: TGTGCCATCAGTGAGGAGAACAGCTCTGGAAACACCATATATTTT. Its protein product is CAISEENSSGNTIYF.

The chain uses TRBV7-9 and TRBJ2-2; D is ambiguous. V was trimmed by 1 base and J by 5 bases, leaving 8 bases between them. The CDR3 sequence is 14 residues long. Germline CDR1 is SEHNR and CDR2 is FQNEAQ (reference sequence). CDR3: CASSLGAITGELFF. CDR3 DNA: TGTGCCAGCAGCTTAGGGGCGATTACCGGGGAGCTGTTTTTT.

This clone has just a few counts. The chain uses TRBV21-1 and TRBJ2-2; the D segment call TRBD1 is taken from the table without a DNA check. TRBV21-1 is a recognized pseudogene. The CDR3 spans 22 residues. The CDR3 nucleotides are TGTGCCAGCAGTCAAAGGGGAAGGGAAGGGGCGACAGGGATGAGGAACACCGGGGAGCTGTTTTTT. Its translation is CASSQRGREGATGMRNTGELFF.

This clone was seen once. The chain couples TRBV24-1 to TRBJ2-1; D is ambiguous. CDR3 size: 13 residues. Trimming took 6 bases from V and 5 from J, leaving 10 bases between them. Germline CDR1 KGHDR, CDR2 SFDVKD. The CDR3: CATSSSWDNEQFF. CDR3 nucleotide sequence: TGTGCCACCAGTAGCAGCTGGGACAATGAGCAGTTCTTC.

V usage is TRBV7-2 and J usage is TRBJ2-5; 7 nucleotides align to TRBD1. The germline V gene encodes CDR1 SGHTA and CDR2 FQGNSA. V dropped 5 bases and J dropped 3; count of bases not matched to a gene: 3. The CDR3 runs to 13 residues. The CDR3 coding sequence is TGTGCCAGCAGCGCCGACAGGGAAGAGACCCAGTACTTC. This translates into CASSADREETQYF.

The CDR3 here is CASSLRGQATDTQYF. In DNA, the CDR3 is TGCGCCAGCAGCCTAAGGGGACAGGCCACAGATACGCAGTATTTT. The rearrangement joins TRBV4-3 to TRBJ2-3; 8 positions match TRBD1. This CDR3 has 15 amino acids. V dropped 4 bases and J dropped 2; count of bases not matched to a gene: 5. Per germline, CDR1 LGHNA and CDR2 YSLEER.

The rearrangement joins TRBV25-1 to TRBJ2-5, with TRBD2 matching over 7 bases. Trimming cost V 4 bases and J 3 bases; bases outside gene matches: 8. CDR1 and CDR2 from the germline V gene are MGHDK and SYGVNS. This CDR3 is 15 amino acids long. This CDR3 reads CASSGVAAGEETQYF. CDR3 DNA sequence: TGTGCCAGCAGTGGAGTTGCCGCGGGGGAAGAGACCCAGTACTTC.

This clone was found a few times. The rearrangement joins TRBV13 to TRBJ1-2, with a tentative D call TRBD1 (5 bases). CDR1 is PRHDT, CDR2 FYEKMQ, per germline (reference sequence). CDR3 size: 14 residues. The V gene lost 5 bases and the J gene lost 4 bases, with 14 bases spanning the gap. The CDR3 reads CASSPRTGSYGYTF. The CDR3 DNA is TGTGCCAGCAGCCCGCGAACAGGATCCTATGGCTACACCTTC.

This clone was found a few times. J is TRBJ1-1 and V is TRBV7-3, with D possibly TRBD1 on 5 matching bases. CDR3 length equals 14 residues. Trimming removed 5 bases at V and 0 bases at J, with 10 bases between. Germline CDR1 is SGHTA and CDR2 is FQGTGA. This CDR3 is CASSQGLMNTEAFF. The CDR3, as DNA: TGTGCCAGCAGCCAGGGACTGATGAACACTGAAGCTTTCTTT.

The J gene is TRBJ2-6, the V gene TRBV24-1; 8 bases map to TRBD2. V was pared by 6 bases and J by 3 bases, with 3 bases of the junction left unmatched. Germline lookup yields CDR1 KGHDR and CDR2 SFDVKD. This CDR3 region has 15 residues. This CDR3 is CATSPSGFGANVLTF. The CDR3 DNA reads TGTGCCACCAGTCCTAGCGGGTTTGGGGCCAACGTCCTGACTTTC.

The chain uses TRBV7-9 and TRBJ1-1; tentative D call: TRBD1 (5 bases). Trimming removed 2 bases at V and 5 bases at J, with 18 bases between. The CDR3 has 16 amino acids. Germline assignment: CDR1 SEHNR and CDR2 FQNEAQ (reference sequence). CDR3 sequence (DNA): TGTGCCAGCAGCTTAACCCGTGGGGGAGCCGGGACTGAAGCTTTCTTT. Its translation is CASSLTRGGAGTEAFF.

The CDR3 DNA is TGTGCCAGCAACGACGGGGTTTATAATTCACCCCTCCACTTT. Amino acids: CASNDGVYNSPLHF. The rearrangement joins TRBV6-5 to TRBJ1-6; D ambiguous. The CDR3 length is 14 residues. Germline loops: CDR1 MNHEY, CDR2 SVGAGI. The germline V and J ends were trimmed by 7 bases and 4 bases, with 11 bases remaining between them.

The chain has TRBV7-2 and TRBJ1-4, with unresolved D. Germline assignment: CDR1 SGHTA and CDR2 FQGNSA. The ends were cut back, 2 bases at V and 12 bases at J, with 10 bases in the middle. The CDR3 consists of 12 residues. The CDR3 DNA follows: TGTGCCAGCAGCTTATCCCGCGAGGAACTGTTTTTT. Its protein product is CASSLSREELFF. The whole variable domain, filled in from reference TRBV7-2 and TRBJ1-4, reads GAGVSQSPSNKVTEKGKDVELRCDPISGHTALYWYRQSLGQGLEFLIYFQGNSAPDKSGLPSDRFSAERTGGSVSTLTIQRTQQEDSAVYLCASSLSREELFFGSGTQLSVL.

The chain employs TRBV7-2 and TRBJ2-3; D is undetermined. Between the trimmed V and J ends, which lost 2 bases and 3 bases, there was a span of 6 bases. CDR1 is SGHTA and CDR2 is FQGNSA in the germline V gene. The CDR3 has 13 amino acids. The CDR3 spells CASSLSGTDTQYF. The DNA for the CDR3 is TGTGCCAGCAGCTTATCAGGAACAGATACGCAGTATTTT. Drawing the rest from reference TRBV7-2 and TRBJ2-3, the complete variable domain is GAGVSQSPSNKVTEKGKDVELRCDPISGHTALYWYRQSLGQGLEFLIYFQGNSAPDKSGLPSDRFSAERTGGSVSTLTIQRTQQEDSAVYLCASSLSGTDTQYFGPGTRLTVL.

The chain carries TRBV5-4 and TRBJ2-1; the D gene is possibly TRBD1 (5 bases). CDR1 and CDR2 from the germline V gene are SGHNT and YYREEE (reference sequence). CDR3 size: 11 residues. V was pared by 5 bases and J by 9 bases, with 9 bases between. DNA for the CDR3: TGTGCCAGCAGTTGGGGCTCTGAGCAGTTCTTC. Amino acid sequence: CASSWGSEQFF.

CDR3 bases: TGTGCCAGCAGCTTAGCGAGTCGGGGCTATGGCTACACCTTC. Encoded protein: CASSLASRGYGYTF. V and J are TRBV7-2 and TRBJ1-2; D unresolved. From germline, CDR1 is SGHTA and CDR2 FQGNSA. V lost 0 bases and J 4 bases, leaving 9 bases between the germline ends. CDR3 length: 14 residues.

The chain combines TRBV18 with TRBJ1-5, with D possibly matching TRBD1 (6 bases). Trimming left V 6 bases short and J 7 bases short, with 13 bases between. The CDR3 covers 13 residues. The germline V gene has CDR1 KGHSH and CDR2 LQKENI. CDR3 loop: CASSSGEGQPQHF. The CDR3 DNA follows: TGTGCCAGCTCGTCAGGGGAAGGACAGCCCCAGCATTTT. The variable domain in full, completed from reference TRBV18 and TRBJ1-5, reads NAGVMQNPRHLVRRRGQEARLRCSPMKGHSHVYWYRQLPEEGLKFMVYLQKENIIDESGMPKERFSAEFPKEGPSILRIQQVVRGDSAAYFCASSSGEGQPQHFGDGTRLSIL.

This chain connects TRBV12-3 or TRBV12-4 to TRBJ1-2; D not resolved. V was cut by 2 bases and J by 2 bases, with 6 bases left in between. The CDR3 contains 13 residues. CDR3 DNA sequence: TGTGCCAGCAGTTTACAGGCAAACTATGGCTACACCTTC. Protein: CASSLQANYGYTF.

The rearrangement uses TRBV6-1 and TRBJ2-7; 7 bases line up with TRBD1. The CDR3 has 16 residues. J lost 0 bases, V lost 3 bases, and 8 bases had no gene match. In germline, CDR1 is MNHNS, CDR2 SASEGT. CDR3 DNA sequence: TGTGCCAGCAGTGATAGGGGGACAGCCATCTCCTACGAGCAGTACTTC. Translated, it gives CASSDRGTAISYEQYF.

CDR3 in amino acids: CASSGTGNYGYTF. Written as DNA, the CDR3 is TGTGCCAGCAGCGGGACAGGAAACTATGGCTACACCTTC. The chain links TRBV6-6 to TRBJ1-2, with 8 bases aligning to TRBD1. V lost 6 bases and J lost 2; bases outside the gene matches: 2. The CDR3 loop spans 13 amino acids. Germline CDR1 and CDR2: MNHNY and SVGAGI (reference sequence).